Listed below are T cell receptor beta chains from one sample, sequenced in a study of beta chain features in type 1 diabetes. Produced via immunoSEQ multiplex PCR; TCRdb's table is partial and in-frame only. This table holds a few hundred thousand clones, roughly an eighth found once. The sample taken for sequencing was naive CD4+ T cells from blood. These receptors all stem from a man younger than 45 with type 1 diabetes. CDR3s include the opening cysteine and the closing phenylalanine or tryptophan. The D gene is left open where the match is weak. Clone size appears in some rows only: once, few, many, or a class for an expanded clone.

clone size	V gene	D gene	CDR3 length	J gene	CDR3 DNA	CDR3 protein
few	TRBV7-9	NA	12	TRBJ2-7	TGTGCCAGCAGCCCGAGCTCCTACGAGCAGTACTTC	CASSPSSYEQYF
few	TRBV19	NA	12	TRBJ2-1	TGTGCCAGTAGTATTACGGGCAATGAGCAGTTCTTC	CASSITGNEQFF
few	TRBV30	TRBD2	14	TRBJ2-7	TGTGCCTGGAGTGTGGTAGCGGGGCGCTACGAGCAGTACTTC	CAWSVVAGRYEQYF
few	TRBV5-1	NA	16	TRBJ2-6	TGCGCCAGCAGCAGCGATGGGGCCTCTGGGGCCAACGTCCTGACTTTC	CASSSDGASGANVLTF
NA	TRBV28	TRBD1	16	TRBJ2-5	TGTGCCAGCAACATTGGGGGACAGGGCGCAGGAGAGACCCAGTACTTC	CASNIGGQGAGETQYF
NA	TRBV7-9	TRBD1	14	TRBJ2-5	TGTGCCAGCAGGCAAGGACAGGGAAAAGAGACCCAGTACTTC	CASRQGQGKETQYF
NA	TRBV7-2	NA	12	TRBJ1-2	TGTGCCAGCAGCTTAGGGGGCGTCGGCTACACCTTC	CASSLGGVGYTF
NA	TRBV29-1	NA	8	TRBJ1-2	TGCAGCTCCGATGGCTACACCTTC	CSSDGYTF
few	TRBV29-1	NA	14	TRBJ2-2	TGCAGCGTTCGAGAGCCCCAGGGGACCGGGGAGCTGTTTTTT	CSVREPQGTGELFF
few	TRBV29-1	TRBD1	11	TRBJ2-7	TGCAGCGTTGAAGGGACAGGGAAGCAGTACTTC	CSVEGTGKQYF
NA	TRBV28	TRBD2	16	TRBJ2-3	TGTGCCAGCAGTTTTACCACTAGCGGTGACACAGATACGCAGTATTTT	CASSFTTSGDTDTQYF
NA	TRBV13	TRBD1	15	TRBJ2-2	TGTGCCAGCAGCTTGCGACAGGGGGACACCGGGGAGCTGTTTTTT	CASSLRQGDTGELFF
once	TRBV28	TRBD1	16	TRBJ1-2	TGTGCCAGCAGTTTGGACAGGGGGATGGATAACTATGGCTACACCTTC	CASSLDRGMDNYGYTF
NA	TRBV16	NA	15	TRBJ1-2	TGTGCCAGCAGCCCAAATCAACGGTCCGACTATGGCTACACCTTC	CASSPNQRSDYGYTF
NA	TRBV6-5	NA	12	TRBJ2-1	TGTGCCAGCAATGCTCCGAGCGGCGAGCAGTTCTTC	CASNAPSGEQFF
NA	TRBV4-1	NA	17	TRBJ1-3	TGCGCCAGCAGCCAGTGGACAGCCATAAACTCTGGAAACACCATATATTTT	CASSQWTAINSGNTIYF
few	TRBV19	NA	16	TRBJ1-2	TGTGCCAGTAGTATCAACTCCCTGCCCCGTGACTATGGCTACACCTTC	CASSINSLPRDYGYTF
NA	TRBV14	NA	15	TRBJ2-1	TGTGCCAGCAGCGAGACAAGAAAAACCTCTAATGAGCAGTTCTTC	CASSETRKTSNEQFF
NA	TRBV10-3	NA	13	TRBJ1-1	TGTGCCATCAGTTCTTCTAGAGCCACTGAAGCTTTCTTT	CAISSSRATEAFF
NA	TRBV9	TRBD1	18	TRBJ2-6	TGTGCCAGCAGCGTAGCTTTGGGGACAGGCTCTGGGGCCAACGTCCTGACTTTC	CASSVALGTGSGANVLTF